These 7 T cell receptor beta chains were sequenced from one sample in a study of cytomegalovirus exposure and HLA in healthy donors. The PCR contained 60 Vbeta and 13 Jbeta primers. Some clones are missing from TCRdb's copy, which holds only in-frame ones; the method was immunoSEQ multiplex PCR. Among 75,000 to 100,000 clones listed, around 60% were seen once. The sequencing input was PBMCs. These receptors were taken from a man aged 55 to 70 in good health and CMV-seronegative.

This clone was found a few times. This chain links TRBV18 with TRBJ2-3; tentatively, D is TRBD1 (5 bases). CDR3 length: 15 amino acids. V was shortened by 2 bases and J by 5 bases, with 14 bases between the two germline ends. Germline-derived CDR1 and CDR2 are KGHSH and LQKENI. The DNA for the CDR3 is TGTGCCAGCTCACCAATTACAGGTCCTAGAGATACGCAGTATTTT. It translates to CASSPITGPRDTQYF.

The CDR3 here is CASSVGGELAYNEQFF. The CDR3 DNA is TGTGCCAGCAGCGTAGGGGGCGAGCTTGCCTACAATGAGCAGTTCTTC. The gene calls are TRBV9 and TRBJ2-1, with D maybe TRBD1 (5 bases). Germline assignment: CDR1 SGDLS and CDR2 YYNGEE. Trimming took 0 bases from V and 2 from J, leaving 12 bases between them. The CDR3 spans 16 residues.

As concerns this clone: Its ends do not fully match the called genes, so a read error is possible. This chain links TRBV7-7 with TRBJ1-4; D uncertain. The germline V gene encodes CDR1 SSHAT and CDR2 FNYEAQ (reference sequence). This CDR3 spans 14 amino acids. The CDR3 reads CASSLMTGDEKLFF. The CDR3 nucleotides read TGTGCTAGCAGCCTCATGACCGGAGATGAAAAACTGTTTTTT.

The chain carries TRBV5-6 and TRBJ2-7, with 11 bases identical to TRBD1. CDR3 size: 14 residues. From germline, CDR1 is SGHDT and CDR2 YYEEEE. V shed 2 bases, J shed 4 bases, and the junction held 2 bases outside the gene matches. CDR3 sequence reads: CASSFRDRGYEQYF. Written as DNA, the CDR3 is TGTGCCAGCAGCTTCCGGGACAGGGGGTACGAGCAGTACTTC.

This chain joins TRBV6-4 and TRBJ2-3; 9 nucleotides line up with TRBD2. The V gene's germline CDR1 is MRHNA and CDR2 SNTAGT. This CDR3 is built from 13 residues. V lost 4 bases, J lost 10 bases, and 6 bases stayed unmatched. CDR3 region: CASSVGSGSAQYF. DNA for the CDR3: TGTGCCAGCAGTGTCGGTAGCGGGAGTGCGCAGTATTTT.

The chain joins TRBV10-3 to TRBJ2-7; TRBD1 agrees at 7 bases. The length of the CDR3 is 12 residues. The germline gives CDR1 ENHRY, CDR2 SYGVKD. With 6 bases clipped from V and 6 bases from J, the junction kept 5 bases outside the gene matches. The CDR3 here is CAIRSTGAEQYF. In DNA, the CDR3 is TGTGCCATCAGATCCACAGGGGCCGAGCAGTACTTC.

The V and J genes are TRBV6-6 and TRBJ1-1; 7 bases line up with TRBD1. This CDR3 has 12 amino acids. Germline V gene sequence: CDR1 MNHNY, CDR2 SVGAGI (reference sequence). The V segment lost 6 bases and the J segment 6 bases; nucleotides outside the gene matches: 4. CDR3 in amino acids: CASRKQGPEAFF. For the CDR3, the DNA is TGTGCCAGCAGGAAACAGGGGCCTGAAGCTTTCTTT.